Detailed here is one T cell receptor beta chain. These data originate in a study of blood T cell repertoires in COVID-19. About the study: Researchers got acute and convalescent COVID-19 samples from the United States, Italy and Spain.

This CDR3 has 16 amino acids. Per germline, CDR1 LNHDA and CDR2 SQIVND (reference sequence). V trimming: 4 bases; J trimming: 0 bases; junction bases outside the gene matches: 6. Clones were read by immunoSEQ multiplex PCR, and TCRdb kept only the in-frame ones, dropping some. Here the sample spans 45,000 to 65,000 clones, about 83% being singletons. The sequenced sample was peripheral blood. V usage is TRBV19 and J usage is TRBJ2-1; 7 nucleotides align to TRBD2. The TCR comes from a man between 40 and 49 years old with acute or convalescent COVID-19. CDR3 protein: CASSTGSGTSYNEQFF. CDR3 sequence (DNA): TGTGCCAGTAGTACAGGAAGCGGGACCTCCTACAATGAGCAGTTCTTC.